This T cell receptor beta chain was captured by sequencing in a study of blood T cells in healthy people across ages. General observations from the study: A strong correlation was found between TCR beta diversity and the percentage of naive T cells. A conclusive naive versus antigen-experienced comparison was prevented by the unsorted PBMCs.

Whenever a sample was processed, at least 6 million PBMCs were isolated. Next came a second PCR, run for about 6 to 11 cycles, which used a sample-barcoded 5' primer along with a J-beta primer mix. TCRdb passed the 5' RACE reads through MiXCR, listing each CDR3 protein once. The data contain about 1 million distinct CDR3 sequences, 45% of them singletons. The CDR3 spans 15 residues. Note on this clonotype: Its antigen is still unknown. The junction departs from germline at one end; a sequencing error may be responsible.

The rearrangement uses TRBV12-3 or TRBV12-4 and TRBJ2-1; D tentatively reads TRBD1 or TRBD2 (5 bases each). The receptor comes from a woman in her sixties or seventies in good health. Sequenced sample: blood. CDR3 coding DNA: TGTGCCAGTAGTTTAGCCGGACACGGTGGGGACGAGCAGTTCTTC. Protein sequence: CASSLAGHGGDEQFF.